Below, one T cell receptor (beta chain) is given with its context. The data were produced by immunoSEQ multiplex PCR, yet TCRdb's version contains in-frame clones alone and is incomplete. The sample shows 150,000 to 200,000 clones, around 85% of them seen only once. The record originates from a study of blood T cell repertoires in COVID-19. Study as a whole: Specimens from acute and convalescent COVID-19 originated in the United States, Italy and Spain.

Seattle-derived patients entered the study during active infection and were followed longitudinally. Trimming at V came to 2 bases and at J to 6 bases, leaving 12 bases not matched to a gene. The CDR3 covers 16 residues. Germline CDR1 is MNHEY and CDR2 is SVGAGI. The specimen sequenced was peripheral blood. V usage is TRBV6-5 and J usage is TRBJ1-1; 7 bases map to TRBD1. The origin of this receptor is a woman aged 55-70 years with COVID-19, enrolled during active disease. CDR3 DNA sequence: TGTGCCAGCAGTTACCTAGGGGGCAGGGCGGAACCTGAAGCTTTCTTT. This gives the protein CASSYLGGRAEPEAFF.